This TCR beta chain is from a study of human T cells and chemical hapten exposure. Study-level background: The variation in per-sample TCR yields arose mainly from small differences in pooled library volumes.

Regarding time point: pre-sensitization, week 0. The treatment denotes: therapeutic diphenylcyclopropenone sensitization with weekly scalp DPC. TCRdb independently ran MiXCR on the RACE reads; one entry per CDR3 protein. The profile shows fewer than 300,000 distinct CDR3 sequences, around 7.3% of them singletons. This clonotype showed up just a few times. The antigen is unknown. Findings of the study overall: Alopecia affecting every donor means their immune response may not match healthy people's.

Trimming took off 0 bases at V and 1 base at J, with 14 bases between the two ends. In germline, CDR1 is SGHRS, CDR2 YFSETQ. CDR3 size: 17 residues. This receptor was taken from a man younger than 35 with alopecia areata. Some clones in this sample may be carry-over from other donors' samples. Material: whole blood, obtained in connection with sensitization to the hapten diphenylcyclopropenone (DPC). This chain uses TRBV5-1 with TRBJ2-1; D tentatively reads TRBD1 or TRBD2 (6 bases each). The CDR3 sequence is CASSLEEGQRSYNEQFF. CDR3 nucleotides: TGCGCCAGCAGCTTGGAGGAGGGACAAAGATCCTACAATGAGCAGTTCTTC. Full variable domain (remainder filled in from reference TRBV5-1 and TRBJ2-1): KAGVTQTPRYLIKTRGQQVTLSCSPISGHRSVSWYQQTPGQGLQFLFEYFSETQRNKGNFPGRFSGRQFSNSRSEMNVSTLELGDSALYLCASSLEEGQRSYNEQFFGPGTRLTVL.